These T cell receptor beta chains were read from a single sample in a study of shared clonotypes between healthy human individuals. The method was immunoSEQ multiplex PCR; TCRdb's version includes in-frame clones alone and lacks a portion of them. The sample yields 2 million to 2.5 million clones, 95% seen once. What was sequenced was naive CD4+ T cells sorted from blood. These receptor sequences come from a man aged 18 to 30 in good health. Each CDR3 is given with its conserved first and last residue. Each record gives: V gene, clone size, J gene, CDR3 protein. Some rows have no size entry. The others give once, few or many, or a class for an expanded clone.

V gene: TRBV6-5
clone size: -
J gene: TRBJ2-5
CDR3 protein: CASRRGLQETQYF

V gene: TRBV18
clone size: -
J gene: TRBJ1-1
CDR3 protein: CASSGQGRTEAFF

V gene: TRBV5-4
clone size: -
J gene: TRBJ2-6
CDR3 protein: CASAPISGANVLTF

V gene: TRBV7-2
clone size: once
J gene: TRBJ2-1
CDR3 protein: CASSVDRNEQFF

V gene: TRBV30
clone size: -
J gene: TRBJ2-3
CDR3 protein: CAWSRGQLTDTQYF

V gene: TRBV6-1
clone size: -
J gene: TRBJ2-3
CDR3 protein: CASQRTSGREDTQYF

V gene: TRBV6-5
clone size: -
J gene: TRBJ1-2
CDR3 protein: CASGNSDSYGYTF

V gene: TRBV28
clone size: -
J gene: TRBJ2-5
CDR3 protein: CASSPPQRGRASAVWETQYF

V gene: TRBV29-1
clone size: -
J gene: TRBJ2-5
CDR3 protein: CSVSSGGSETQYF

V gene: TRBV19
clone size: -
J gene: TRBJ1-2
CDR3 protein: CASSIAWGGRNYGYTF

V gene: TRBV9
clone size: -
J gene: TRBJ2-1
CDR3 protein: CASSARQTDEQFF

V gene: TRBV2
clone size: -
J gene: TRBJ1-5
CDR3 protein: CASSKDGARDQPQHF

V gene: TRBV9
clone size: -
J gene: TRBJ2-7
CDR3 protein: CASANPASGSPHEQYF

V gene: TRBV19
clone size: -
J gene: TRBJ1-1
CDR3 protein: CASRLTGSTEAFF

V gene: TRBV4-3
clone size: once
J gene: TRBJ1-2
CDR3 protein: CASSQDQADRGYGYTF

V gene: TRBV12-5
clone size: few
J gene: TRBJ1-1
CDR3 protein: CASGAAFF

V gene: TRBV10-1
clone size: -
J gene: TRBJ2-2
CDR3 protein: CASSSGTSLVTGELFF

V gene: TRBV5-1
clone size: -
J gene: TRBJ2-1
CDR3 protein: CASRAGPRRDEQFF

V gene: TRBV7-2
clone size: -
J gene: TRBJ1-2
CDR3 protein: CASSLVTRVINGYTF

V gene: TRBV9
clone size: once
J gene: TRBJ2-1
CDR3 protein: CASSFRDSQYNEQFF

V gene: TRBV6-5
clone size: -
J gene: TRBJ2-7
CDR3 protein: CASRTGKAPYEQYF

V gene: TRBV11-2
clone size: -
J gene: TRBJ1-1
CDR3 protein: CASSLGRNQGAFF

V gene: TRBV4-3
clone size: once
J gene: TRBJ2-4
CDR3 protein: CASSQDQGAKNIQYF

V gene: TRBV11-2
clone size: -
J gene: TRBJ1-1
CDR3 protein: CASSLGTIEAFF

V gene: TRBV13
clone size: -
J gene: TRBJ2-1
CDR3 protein: CASSSKTSSSSYNEQFF

V gene: TRBV18
clone size: -
J gene: TRBJ2-2
CDR3 protein: CASSKNTGELFF

V gene: TRBV30
clone size: -
J gene: TRBJ1-4
CDR3 protein: CAGTSSNEKLFF

V gene: TRBV11-2
clone size: -
J gene: TRBJ1-1
CDR3 protein: CASSKLPGSTLSNTEAFF

V gene: TRBV10-1
clone size: -
J gene: TRBJ2-7
CDR3 protein: CASSDPGSGTNYEQYF

V gene: TRBV2
clone size: -
J gene: TRBJ2-7
CDR3 protein: CASSRTSAYEQYF

V gene: TRBV6-5
clone size: -
J gene: TRBJ1-6
CDR3 protein: CASSYRRQVNSPLHF

V gene: TRBV19
clone size: -
J gene: TRBJ1-2
CDR3 protein: CASIDTGGHGYGYTF

V gene: TRBV5-4
clone size: -
J gene: TRBJ2-3
CDR3 protein: CASSQNVGGRGTDTQYF

V gene: TRBV28
clone size: -
J gene: TRBJ2-1
CDR3 protein: CASSTPGTGTNEQFF

V gene: TRBV6-1
clone size: -
J gene: TRBJ2-5
CDR3 protein: CASSESDDPQETQYF

V gene: TRBV27
clone size: once
J gene: TRBJ2-1
CDR3 protein: CASSLRPNSGRDNEQFF

V gene: TRBV6-1
clone size: -
J gene: TRBJ2-5
CDR3 protein: CASSARPETQYF

V gene: TRBV7-2
clone size: -
J gene: TRBJ1-2
CDR3 protein: CASSSLSGGNYGYTF